This passage covers 20 T cell receptor beta chains from one sample sequenced in a study of vaccination and CD4 T cells after COVID-19. For these TCRs, the target antigens are not known. Treatment described: roughly ten-day PBMC culture with coronavirus spike peptide pools or control peptides (ViraFEST assay). Sequencing of DNA taken from cultured CD4+ T cells relied on the Oncomine TCR Beta short-read assay. TCRdb independently ran MiXCR on the PCR reads; one entry per CDR3 protein. The table has 15,000 to 20,000 distinct CDR3 sequences, around 45% seen once; the top ten hold 4.5% to 6%. Source: CD4+ T cells from blood, cultured in vitro, taken before SARS-CoV-2 vaccination. The receptors originated from a human donor who had recovered from COVID-19.

This clonotype was observed a handful of times. CDR3 region: CSAKTGVTGEQYF. CDR3 coding DNA: TGCAGTGCCAAGACAGGGGTCACGGGAGAGCAGTACTTC. V and J are TRBV20-1 and TRBJ2-7, with TRBD1 matching over 8 bases. Germline CDR1 DFQATT, CDR2 SNEGSKA (reference sequence). Trimming took 6 bases from V and 7 from J; bases not matched to a gene: 11. The CDR3 totals 13 residues.

The chain carries TRBV15 and TRBJ1-3; D is uncertain. The CDR3 length is 15 residues. The V gene lost 0 bases and the J gene lost 0 bases, with 6 bases spanning the gap. Germline V CDR1 and CDR2: LNHNV, YYDKDF (reference sequence). As DNA, the CDR3 is TGTGCCACCAGCAGAGATCATCTCTCTGGAAACACCATATATTTT. Translation: CATSRDHLSGNTIYF.

The chain links TRBV27 to TRBJ1-5; no definite D call. V was trimmed by 5 bases and J by 0 bases, leaving 11 bases between them. The CDR3 runs 15 residues. Germline CDR1 MNHEY, CDR2 SMNVEV (reference sequence). CDR3 protein: CASSLHSDSNQPQHF. The CDR3 DNA reads TGTGCCAGCAGTCTCCATTCTGATAGCAATCAGCCCCAGCATTTT.

The chain employs TRBV2 and TRBJ1-1, with a tentative D call TRBD1 (5 bases). Trimming took 6 bases from V and 4 from J, leaving 12 bases between them. The CDR3 covers 13 residues. Germline-derived CDR1 and CDR2 are SNHLY and FYNNEI. CDR3 nucleotide sequence: TGTGCCAGCAGACAGGATCGGGCCACTGAAGCTTTCTTT. Translation gives CASRQDRATEAFF.

V is TRBV12-3 or TRBV12-4 and J is TRBJ1-3; 7 bases map to TRBD1. J was trimmed by 4 bases and V by 3 bases; bases with no gene match: 3. This CDR3 has 14 residues. As DNA, the CDR3 is TGTGCCAGCAGTTTCCGGGACAGAGGAAACACCATATATTTT. It translates to CASSFRDRGNTIYF.

This clonotype was seen only once. This chain uses TRBV2 with TRBJ1-1, with 7 bases identical to TRBD1. From germline, CDR1 is SNHLY and CDR2 FYNNEI. There are 13 residues in the CDR3. Trimming took 8 bases from V and 1 from J; bases not matched to a gene: 4. CDR3 sequence: CASQGQQNTEAFF. The CDR3 coding sequence is TGTGCCAGCCAGGGACAGCAGAACACTGAAGCTTTCTTT.

This clonotype occurred a few times. This rearrangement joins TRBV7-9 to TRBJ1-1; TRBD1 aligns across 7 bases. The CDR3 consists of 14 residues. Germline assignment: CDR1 SEHNR and CDR2 FQNEAQ (reference sequence). V shed 3 bases, J shed 4 bases, and the junction held 5 bases outside the gene matches. The CDR3 loop reads CASSLRRGLTEAFF. CDR3 DNA sequence: TGTGCCAGCAGCTTGAGGAGGGGGCTCACTGAAGCTTTCTTT.

Relative to its sample, this clonotype is medium-sized. V and J are TRBV11-3 and TRBJ2-5, with no clear D. Trimming removed 3 bases at V and 8 bases at J, with 16 bases between. The CDR3 runs 14 residues. The germline V gene encodes CDR1 SGHNT and CDR2 YENEEA. Here the CDR3 DNA reads TGTGCCAGCAGCTTCGTGTCGTTCAAGGGAACCCAGTACTTC. Amino acids: CASSFVSFKGTQYF.

The chain employs TRBV19 and TRBJ1-1, with TRBD1 matching 9 bases. The CDR3 extends over 15 amino acids. V was pared by 7 bases and J by 4 bases, with 10 bases of the junction left unmatched. Germline lookup yields CDR1 LNHDA and CDR2 SQIVND (reference sequence). CDR3 sequence reads: CASTGRETGGTEAFF. CDR3 DNA sequence: TGTGCCAGTACTGGACGTGAGACAGGGGGCACTGAAGCTTTCTTT.

Of note for this clonotype: The junction shows a germline mismatch at one end, possibly a read error. This sequence joins TRBV10-3 and TRBJ1-2, with a possible D match to TRBD1 (5 bases). CDR1 is ENHRY and CDR2 is SYGVKD in the germline V gene. The CDR3 is 14 residues long. CDR3 bases: TGTGCCATCAGTGAGTCGGGGGAGGGCGCGCGGTCGGACTTC. This gives the protein CAISESGEGARSDF.

In this sample, this clonotype turned up once. This chain links TRBV2 with TRBJ1-1; 8 positions agree with TRBD1. This CDR3 is built from 15 residues. V gave up 6 bases and J gave up 0 bases; unmatched junction bases: 6. The germline gives CDR1 SNHLY, CDR2 FYNNEI. CDR3 nucleotides: TGTGCCAGCAGCCGGGACAGGCTCATGAACACTGAAGCTTTCTTT. It yields the protein CASSRDRLMNTEAFF.

This clonotype is a singleton in its sample. The rearrangement joins TRBV20-1 to TRBJ2-1, with D possibly matching TRBD1 (6 bases). This CDR3 is 16 amino acids long. The V and J ends lost 5 bases and 2 bases respectively, with 19 bases between them. Germline V lookup: CDR1 DFQATT, CDR2 SNEGSKA (reference sequence). The CDR3 DNA sequence: TGCAGTGCTCTACAGATTGGACAGCTCACCTACAATGAGCAGTTCTTC. Translating it yields CSALQIGQLTYNEQFF.

The chain is built from TRBV27 and TRBJ2-5; 9 positions agree with TRBD2. This CDR3 is 15 amino acids long. V lost 5 bases and J lost 2; bases outside the gene matches: 6. Germline values: CDR1 MNHEY, CDR2 SMNVEV (reference sequence). The CDR3 region has the DNA TGTGCCAGCAGTCACGGACTAGCGTCGCAAGAGACCCAGTACTTC. Translated, it gives CASSHGLASQETQYF.

This clonotype turned up a few times. The V gene is TRBV19, the J gene TRBJ1-1; 8 positions match TRBD1. The CDR3 sequence is 15 residues long. Germline V gives CDR1 LNHDA, CDR2 SQIVND (reference sequence). J was trimmed by 2 bases and V by 4 bases; bases with no gene match: 6. The CDR3 DNA reads as TGTGCCAGTAGTACCAAGACAGGGGCCAACACTGAAGCTTTCTTT. Translating it yields CASSTKTGANTEAFF.

This chain connects TRBV28 to TRBJ1-5; D not resolved. The germline gives CDR1 MDHEN, CDR2 SYDVKM. V was cut by 6 bases and J by 1 base, with 4 bases left in between. The CDR3 loop spans 12 amino acids. The CDR3 loop is CASRTSNQPQHF. CDR3 coding DNA: TGTGCCAGCAGGACGAGCAATCAGCCCCAGCATTTT.

The rearrangement uses TRBV20-1 and TRBJ2-3; no firm D call. The CDR3 runs to 14 residues. Trimming left V 1 base short and J 5 bases short, with 13 bases between. Germline assignment: CDR1 DFQATT and CDR2 SNEGSKA (reference sequence). The CDR3 DNA reads TGCAGTGCTAGAGGTCCCAGTGGTATAGATACGCAGTATTTT. It specifies CSARGPSGIDTQYF.

The chain combines TRBV6-5 with TRBJ1-6, with D unclear. V was cut by 0 bases and J by 0 bases, with 15 bases left in between. This CDR3 comprises 19 residues. Per germline, CDR1 MNHEY and CDR2 SVGAGI. The CDR3 DNA reads as TGTGCCAGCAGTTACTCGACCGGCGGGAGGAGCTCCTATAATTCACCCCTCCACTTT. Encoded protein: CASSYSTGGRSSYNSPLHF.

The J gene is TRBJ2-2, the V gene TRBV25-1, with TRBD1 as a possible D gene (5 bases). V lost 5 bases to trimming and J lost 0 bases, with 16 bases between them. The CDR3 length is 17 residues. CDR1 is MGHDK, CDR2 SYGVNS, per germline. CDR3 nucleotide sequence: TGTGCCAGCAGTCCAGCGATGGGCAGGGCGAACACCGGGGAGCTGTTTTTT. This encodes CASSPAMGRANTGELFF.

The V and J genes are TRBV6-2 or TRBV6-3 and TRBJ1-1, with D tentatively TRBD1 (6 bases). Trimming pared 4 bases from V and 0 bases from J, leaving 12 bases between. Germline CDR1 and CDR2: MNHEY and SVGEGT. The CDR3 has 15 amino acids. The CDR3 region has the DNA TGTGCCAGCAGTTCCATGGACAGTTTGAACACTGAAGCTTTCTTT. Protein product: CASSSMDSLNTEAFF.

CDR3 sequence (DNA): TGTGCCATCAGTGACTGGTCTGGAAACACCATATATTTT. Encoded protein: CAISDWSGNTIYF. The V call is TRBV10-3, the J call TRBJ1-3; D call uncertain. This CDR3 region has 13 residues. V lost 3 bases, J lost 1 base, and 4 bases lay in between. Germline V gene sequence: CDR1 ENHRY, CDR2 SYGVKD.